This TCR beta chain was captured by sequencing in a study of blood T cells in healthy people across ages. About the study: There was about one barcoded beta molecule captured by template switching per two T cells.

PCR was performed a second time for about 6 to 11 cycles using a sample-barcoded 5' primer and a J-beta primer mix. TCRdb reprocessed the 5' RACE reads with MiXCR, giving one entry per CDR3 protein. The sample consists of hundreds of thousands of distinct CDR3 sequences, 29% of them appearing once. Trimming took 5 bases from V and 2 from J, leaving 16 bases between them. This CDR3 has 16 amino acids. The sample holds a few counts of this clonotype. A read error may explain this, as a much larger clone is one base away. Sequenced input: blood. The chain employs TRBV12-3 or TRBV12-4 and TRBJ2-1; tentatively, D is TRBD1 (6 bases). This TCR derives from a woman of 80 years or more in good health. CDR3 loop: CASSLWTVSPYNEQFF. The CDR3 nucleotides read TGTGCCAGCAGTCTATGGACAGTCAGCCCCTACAATGAGCAGTTCTTC.